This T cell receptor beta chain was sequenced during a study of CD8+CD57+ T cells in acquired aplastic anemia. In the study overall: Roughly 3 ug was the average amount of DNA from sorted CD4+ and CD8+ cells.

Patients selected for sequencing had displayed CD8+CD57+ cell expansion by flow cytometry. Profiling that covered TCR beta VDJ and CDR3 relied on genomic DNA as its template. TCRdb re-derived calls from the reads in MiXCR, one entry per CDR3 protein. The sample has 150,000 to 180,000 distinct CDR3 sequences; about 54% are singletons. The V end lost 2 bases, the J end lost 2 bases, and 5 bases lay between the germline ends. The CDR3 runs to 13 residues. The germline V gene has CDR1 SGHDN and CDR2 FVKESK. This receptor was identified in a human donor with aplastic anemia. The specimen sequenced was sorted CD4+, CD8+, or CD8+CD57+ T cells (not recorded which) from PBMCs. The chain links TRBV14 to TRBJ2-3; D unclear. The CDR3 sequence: CASSQTHTDTQYF. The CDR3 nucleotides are TGTGCCAGCAGCCAAACTCACACAGATACGCAGTATTTT. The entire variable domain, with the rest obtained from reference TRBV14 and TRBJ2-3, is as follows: EAGVTQFPSHSVIEKGQTVTLRCDPISGHDNLYWYRRVMGKEIKFLLHFVKESKQDESGMPNNRFLAERTGGTYSTLKVQPAELEDSGVYFCASSQTHTDTQYFGPGTRLTVL.